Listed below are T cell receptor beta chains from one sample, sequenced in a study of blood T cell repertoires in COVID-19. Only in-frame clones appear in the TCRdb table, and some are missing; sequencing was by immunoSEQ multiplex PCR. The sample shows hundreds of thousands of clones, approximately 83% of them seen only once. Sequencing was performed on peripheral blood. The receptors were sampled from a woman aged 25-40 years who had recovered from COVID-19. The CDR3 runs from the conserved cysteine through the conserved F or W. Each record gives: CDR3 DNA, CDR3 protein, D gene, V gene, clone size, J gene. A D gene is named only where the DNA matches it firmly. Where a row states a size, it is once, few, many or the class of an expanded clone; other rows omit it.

CDR3 DNA: TGTGCCAGCAGCTCCGACTCTGGTAGAAACACCGGGGAGCTGTTTTTT
CDR3 protein: CASSSDSGRNTGELFF
D gene: .
V gene: TRBV5-6
clone size: .
J gene: TRBJ2-2

CDR3 DNA: TGCGCCAGCAGCCAGGGGCGGGGGATGAACACTGAAGCTTTCTTT
CDR3 protein: CASSQGRGMNTEAFF
D gene: .
V gene: TRBV4-3
clone size: .
J gene: TRBJ1-1

CDR3 DNA: TGCGCCAGCAGCCAAGATGAGGCGGGACCCTTAGATACGCAGTATTTT
CDR3 protein: CASSQDEAGPLDTQYF
D gene: .
V gene: TRBV4-1
clone size: once
J gene: TRBJ2-3

CDR3 DNA: TGTGCCAGCTCAACTGGTTTGGGGGCCGAAAACATTCAGTACTTC
CDR3 protein: CASSTGLGAENIQYF
D gene: .
V gene: TRBV18
clone size: .
J gene: TRBJ2-4

CDR3 DNA: TGTGCCAGCAGTGAACTTGCTAGCACAGATACGCAGTATTTT
CDR3 protein: CASSELASTDTQYF
D gene: .
V gene: TRBV6-4
clone size: .
J gene: TRBJ2-3

CDR3 DNA: TGTGCCAGCAGCTTAGGTGCCAGGGGTTTTGGTTTCGGAGAGACCCAGTACTTC
CDR3 protein: CASSLGARGFGFGETQYF
D gene: .
V gene: TRBV7-6
clone size: .
J gene: TRBJ2-5

CDR3 DNA: TGTGCCAGCAGACCTGACAGGCCCGTCGGGGAGCTGTTTTTT
CDR3 protein: CASRPDRPVGELFF
D gene: .
V gene: TRBV7-2
clone size: .
J gene: TRBJ2-2

CDR3 DNA: TGTGCCTGGAGTTCGTTTTTGGAAGGCCGAGGCTATGGCTACACCTTC
CDR3 protein: CAWSSFLEGRGYGYTF
D gene: .
V gene: TRBV30
clone size: .
J gene: TRBJ1-2

CDR3 DNA: TGTGCCAGCAGTTTACTGGCGGGGGGCCGAGAGACCCAGTACTTC
CDR3 protein: CASSLLAGGRETQYF
D gene: TRBD2
V gene: TRBV27
clone size: .
J gene: TRBJ2-5

CDR3 DNA: TGTGCCAGCAGTCCGGGGGGAGATTACACAGATACGCAGTATTTT
CDR3 protein: CASSPGGDYTDTQYF
D gene: TRBD2
V gene: TRBV6-2/TRBV6-3
clone size: .
J gene: TRBJ2-3

CDR3 DNA: TGTGCCAGCAGCCAAGGGAGTAGGGGGGAGACCCAGTACTTC
CDR3 protein: CASSQGSRGETQYF
D gene: .
V gene: TRBV3-1/TRBV3-2
clone size: .
J gene: TRBJ2-5

CDR3 DNA: TGTGCCAGCAGTTACCGGGACAGGCTGGCGAGCAATCAGCCCCAGCATTTT
CDR3 protein: CASSYRDRLASNQPQHF
D gene: TRBD1
V gene: TRBV6-2/TRBV6-3
clone size: .
J gene: TRBJ1-5

CDR3 DNA: TGCGCCAGCAGCTTCTCATTAGGGGACACCGGGGAGCTGTTTTTT
CDR3 protein: CASSFSLGDTGELFF
D gene: .
V gene: TRBV5-1
clone size: once
J gene: TRBJ2-2

CDR3 DNA: TGCGCCAGCAGCCACCCGAGTTGGACAGGGAACACTGAAGCTTTCTTT
CDR3 protein: CASSHPSWTGNTEAFF
D gene: TRBD1
V gene: TRBV4-1
clone size: .
J gene: TRBJ1-1

CDR3 DNA: TGTGCCAGCAGCTTACAGGGGGGCCGGCGAAAGTACTTC
CDR3 protein: CASSLQGGRRKYF
D gene: .
V gene: TRBV7-2
clone size: .
J gene: TRBJ2-5

CDR3 DNA: TGTGCCAGCACCGGAGCGGGGGGCGTAAACACCGGGGAGCTGTTTTTT
CDR3 protein: CASTGAGGVNTGELFF
D gene: TRBD2
V gene: TRBV2
clone size: few
J gene: TRBJ2-2

CDR3 DNA: TGTGCCAGCAGCTTCCGGGACAGGAATTCACCCCTCCACTTT
CDR3 protein: CASSFRDRNSPLHF
D gene: TRBD1
V gene: TRBV14
clone size: .
J gene: TRBJ1-6

CDR3 DNA: TGTGCCTGGAGTGTAGCGAGTTCCCTACTCACTGAGCAGTTCTTC
CDR3 protein: CAWSVASSLLTEQFF
D gene: .
V gene: TRBV30
clone size: .
J gene: TRBJ2-1

CDR3 DNA: TGTGCCAGTAGCTGGGACAGCGCCTGGGGCTACACCTTC
CDR3 protein: CASSWDSAWGYTF
D gene: TRBD1
V gene: TRBV19
clone size: .
J gene: TRBJ1-2

CDR3 DNA: TGTGCCAGCAGTCCGCAACAGGGAGGGACCGGGGAGCTGTTTTTT
CDR3 protein: CASSPQQGGTGELFF
D gene: .
V gene: TRBV6-5
clone size: .
J gene: TRBJ2-2

CDR3 DNA: TGTGCCAGTAGTCCCCATGGCGGAAGCTCCTACAAGCAGTACTTC
CDR3 protein: CASSPHGGSSYKQYF
D gene: .
V gene: TRBV19
clone size: .
J gene: TRBJ2-7

CDR3 DNA: TGTGCCTGGAGTCAGGTTAACACTGGGAGAAGAAAAAATTCACCCCTCCACTTT
CDR3 protein: CAWSQVNTGRRKNSPLHF
D gene: .
V gene: TRBV30
clone size: .
J gene: TRBJ1-6

CDR3 DNA: TGTGCCAGCAGCCCCCCGGGACAGGGCAATGGTGAGCAGTTCTTC
CDR3 protein: CASSPPGQGNGEQFF
D gene: TRBD1
V gene: TRBV11-3
clone size: .
J gene: TRBJ2-1

CDR3 DNA: TGTGCCTGGAGTGCCGCCGCGGGGATGGACACCTTC
CDR3 protein: CAWSAAAGMDTF
D gene: .
V gene: TRBV30
clone size: .
J gene: TRBJ1-2

CDR3 DNA: TGTGCCAGTAGGGACGGGGTGAGCCCAGAGACCCAGTACTTC
CDR3 protein: CASRDGVSPETQYF
D gene: .
V gene: TRBV19
clone size: .
J gene: TRBJ2-5

CDR3 DNA: TGTGCCAGCACCAACCTCGGGGGCTCCTACGAGCAGTACTTC
CDR3 protein: CASTNLGGSYEQYF
D gene: .
V gene: TRBV7-9
clone size: .
J gene: TRBJ2-7

CDR3 DNA: TGTGCCAGCGCGACAGGGATGAATTCACCCCTCCACTTT
CDR3 protein: CASATGMNSPLHF
D gene: TRBD1
V gene: TRBV27
clone size: .
J gene: TRBJ1-6

CDR3 DNA: TGTGCCAGCAGCTTCCCTCAGCGGCCCCCAGGGGAGCTGTTTTTT
CDR3 protein: CASSFPQRPPGELFF
D gene: .
V gene: TRBV11-2
clone size: .
J gene: TRBJ2-2

CDR3 DNA: TGTGCCAGCAGCTGGAGACAGGGGTCAGAGGGCTACACCTTC
CDR3 protein: CASSWRQGSEGYTF
D gene: TRBD1
V gene: TRBV7-9
clone size: .
J gene: TRBJ1-2

CDR3 DNA: TGTGCCAGCACCCTCTGGGCGGGAAAGCCTGAAGCTTTCTTT
CDR3 protein: CASTLWAGKPEAFF
D gene: .
V gene: TRBV6-5
clone size: .
J gene: TRBJ1-1

CDR3 DNA: TGTGCTAGCAGCTTACTCCCGGGTTCCACAGATACGCAGTATTTT
CDR3 protein: CASSLLPGSTDTQYF
D gene: .
V gene: TRBV7-7
clone size: few
J gene: TRBJ2-3

CDR3 DNA: TGTGCTAGCAGCTTAGAGGAGACCGATACGCAGTATTTT
CDR3 protein: CASSLEETDTQYF
D gene: .
V gene: TRBV7-7
clone size: .
J gene: TRBJ2-3

CDR3 DNA: TGTGCCAGCAGCCCACAATGGGGCGGAGGGGAGCAGTACTTC
CDR3 protein: CASSPQWGGGEQYF
D gene: .
V gene: TRBV7-2
clone size: once
J gene: TRBJ2-7

CDR3 DNA: TGTGCCAGCAGCCCGTTGACTAGCGGATACAATGAGCAGTTCTTC
CDR3 protein: CASSPLTSGYNEQFF
D gene: TRBD2
V gene: TRBV13
clone size: .
J gene: TRBJ2-1

CDR3 DNA: TGTGCCAGCAGCTTTGTCGGGACGAACACCGGGGAGCTGTTTTTT
CDR3 protein: CASSFVGTNTGELFF
D gene: .
V gene: TRBV5-4
clone size: .
J gene: TRBJ2-2

CDR3 DNA: TGTGCCACCAGTTGGGGGGGCAGCACCGGGGAGCTGTTTTTT
CDR3 protein: CATSWGGSTGELFF
D gene: .
V gene: TRBV15
clone size: .
J gene: TRBJ2-2

CDR3 DNA: TGTGCCAGCAGCCCCCAACCAGTGGCGGGTGGCTACACCTTC
CDR3 protein: CASSPQPVAGGYTF
D gene: .
V gene: TRBV3-1/TRBV3-2
clone size: .
J gene: TRBJ1-2

CDR3 DNA: TGTGCCAGCTCTCTGGGGGCCAGCTCTGGAAACACCATATATTTT
CDR3 protein: CASSLGASSGNTIYF
D gene: .
V gene: TRBV6-5
clone size: .
J gene: TRBJ1-3

CDR3 DNA: TGTGCCAGCAGCCTAGCGGGTTCCTACGAGCAGTACTTC
CDR3 protein: CASSLAGSYEQYF
D gene: TRBD2
V gene: TRBV27
clone size: .
J gene: TRBJ2-7

CDR3 DNA: TGTGCCAGCAGTTACTTAGCCGGGACAACCAATGAGCAGTTCTTC
CDR3 protein: CASSYLAGTTNEQFF
D gene: .
V gene: TRBV6-5
clone size: .
J gene: TRBJ2-1

CDR3 DNA: TGTGCCAGCAGCTTGTGGGGGGAGGGCACTGAAGCTTTCTTT
CDR3 protein: CASSLWGEGTEAFF
D gene: .
V gene: TRBV5-5
clone size: .
J gene: TRBJ1-1

CDR3 DNA: TGTGCCAGCAGCCCAGAGGTACCAGATACGCAGTATTTT
CDR3 protein: CASSPEVPDTQYF
D gene: .
V gene: TRBV9
clone size: .
J gene: TRBJ2-3

CDR3 DNA: TGTGCCAGCAGTCAAGGGACAGCCCAGCTTCAAGCTTTCTTT
CDR3 protein: CASSQGTAQLQAFF
D gene: TRBD1
V gene: TRBV7-2
clone size: .
J gene: TRBJ1-1

CDR3 DNA: TGTGCCACCAGCTCCCGGACTAGCGGGAGTTTTGCCGGGGAGCTGTTTTTT
CDR3 protein: CATSSRTSGSFAGELFF
D gene: TRBD2
V gene: TRBV15
clone size: .
J gene: TRBJ2-2

CDR3 DNA: TGTGCCAGTAGTCCTAGCGGGGGGGCCGCAGATACGCAGTATTTT
CDR3 protein: CASSPSGGAADTQYF
D gene: TRBD2
V gene: TRBV19
clone size: .
J gene: TRBJ2-3

CDR3 DNA: TGTGCCAGTAGTATAGGAGACAAAAATCAGCCCCAGCATTTT
CDR3 protein: CASSIGDKNQPQHF
D gene: .
V gene: TRBV19
clone size: .
J gene: TRBJ1-5

CDR3 DNA: TGTGCCAGCAGCTTGTTAGCGGGGGGGCCTGGGGATACGCAGTATTTT
CDR3 protein: CASSLLAGGPGDTQYF
D gene: TRBD2
V gene: TRBV11-2
clone size: once
J gene: TRBJ2-3

CDR3 DNA: TGTGCCAGCAGGCCAACAGGGCTTAGGCAGCCCCAGCATTTT
CDR3 protein: CASRPTGLRQPQHF
D gene: .
V gene: TRBV7-2
clone size: few
J gene: TRBJ1-5

CDR3 DNA: TGTGCCAGCAGCGACGGGACTAGCGGGACAAGGGAGCAGTTCTTC
CDR3 protein: CASSDGTSGTREQFF
D gene: TRBD2
V gene: TRBV7-8
clone size: once
J gene: TRBJ2-1

CDR3 DNA: TGTGCCAGTAGCTCGACAGGGGGCGAATACGAGCAGTACTTC
CDR3 protein: CASSSTGGEYEQYF
D gene: TRBD1
V gene: TRBV19
clone size: .
J gene: TRBJ2-7

CDR3 DNA: TGCGCCAGCCACAAAGCGGGTTCGAACAATTCACCCCTCCACTTT
CDR3 protein: CASHKAGSNNSPLHF
D gene: .
V gene: TRBV5-1
clone size: .
J gene: TRBJ1-6

CDR3 DNA: TGTGCCAGCAGCCAATCGTATCGGACTAGCGGGACTGAAAACATTCAGTACTTC
CDR3 protein: CASSQSYRTSGTENIQYF
D gene: TRBD2
V gene: TRBV28
clone size: once
J gene: TRBJ2-4

CDR3 DNA: TGTGCCAGCAGTCTGGGAGAGGCAGATACGCAGTATTTT
CDR3 protein: CASSLGEADTQYF
D gene: .
V gene: TRBV12-3/TRBV12-4
clone size: .
J gene: TRBJ2-3